This T cell receptor beta chain was sequenced for a study of T cells after somatic rescue of genetic block. Here immunoSEQ multiplex PCR was the method, and the copy in TCRdb shows in-frame clones only, minus some. This table has about 120,000 clones, over 80% appearing once. The CDR3 sequence is 13 residues long. Germline loops: CDR1 MNHNY, CDR2 SVGAGI (reference sequence). V was shortened by 7 bases and J by 7 bases, with 17 bases between the two germline ends. The chain uses TRBV6-6 and TRBJ2-7, with D possibly matching TRBD2 (6 bases). The clonotype was recovered from a woman between 18 and 29 years old. Specimen: peripheral blood mononuclear cells (PBMCs). CDR3 sequence: CASNPRGGVEQYF. The CDR3 DNA is TGTGCCAGCAACCCGAGAGGCGGGGTGGAGCAGTACTTC.